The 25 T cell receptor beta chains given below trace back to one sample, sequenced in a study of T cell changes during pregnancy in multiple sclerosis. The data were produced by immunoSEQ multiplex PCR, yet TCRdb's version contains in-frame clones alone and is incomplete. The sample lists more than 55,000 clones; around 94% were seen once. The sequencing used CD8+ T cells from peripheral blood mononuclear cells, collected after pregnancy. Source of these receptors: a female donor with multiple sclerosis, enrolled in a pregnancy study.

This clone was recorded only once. This CDR3 reads CASSAVIGSNYEQYF. The CDR3 coding sequence is TGTGCCAGCAGCGCAGTGATCGGGAGTAACTACGAGCAGTACTTC. The chain recombines TRBV5-6 with TRBJ2-7; maybe TRBD2 (6 bases). Germline V gene lookup returns CDR1 SGHDT and CDR2 YYEEEE. This CDR3 region has 15 residues. The ends were cut back, 4 bases at V and 3 bases at J, with 17 bases in the middle. Full variable domain (rest looked up from reference TRBV5-6 and TRBJ2-7): DAGVTQSPTHLIKTRGQQVTLRCSPKSGHDTVSWYQQALGQGPQFIFQYYEEEERQRGNFPDRFSGHQFPNYSSELNVNALLLGDSALYLCASSAVIGSNYEQYFGPGTRLTVT.

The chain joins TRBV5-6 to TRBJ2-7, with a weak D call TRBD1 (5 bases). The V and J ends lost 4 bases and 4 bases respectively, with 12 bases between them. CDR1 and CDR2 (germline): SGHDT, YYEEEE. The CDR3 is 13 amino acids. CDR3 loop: CASSPTAHYEQYF. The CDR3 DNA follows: TGTGCCAGCAGCCCGACAGCCCATTACGAGCAGTACTTC.

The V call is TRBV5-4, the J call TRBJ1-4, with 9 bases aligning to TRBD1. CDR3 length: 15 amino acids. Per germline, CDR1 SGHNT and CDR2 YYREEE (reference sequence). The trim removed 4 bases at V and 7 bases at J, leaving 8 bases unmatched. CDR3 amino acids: CASSTGQGMGEKLFF. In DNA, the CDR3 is TGTGCCAGCAGCACAGGACAGGGGATGGGTGAAAAACTGTTTTTT.

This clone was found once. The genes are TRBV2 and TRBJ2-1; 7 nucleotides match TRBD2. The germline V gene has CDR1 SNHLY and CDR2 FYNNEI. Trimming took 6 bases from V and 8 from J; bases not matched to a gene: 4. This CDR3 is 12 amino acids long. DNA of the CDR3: TGTGCCAGCAGGGGGAGGGCCGATGAGCAGTTCTTC. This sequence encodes CASRGRADEQFF.

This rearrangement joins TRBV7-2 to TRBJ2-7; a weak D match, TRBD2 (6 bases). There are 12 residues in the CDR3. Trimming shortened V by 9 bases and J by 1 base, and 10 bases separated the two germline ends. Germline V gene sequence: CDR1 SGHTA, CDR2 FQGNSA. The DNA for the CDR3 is TGTGCCAGTCTTAGCGGTTCCTACGAGCAGTACTTC. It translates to CASLSGSYEQYF.

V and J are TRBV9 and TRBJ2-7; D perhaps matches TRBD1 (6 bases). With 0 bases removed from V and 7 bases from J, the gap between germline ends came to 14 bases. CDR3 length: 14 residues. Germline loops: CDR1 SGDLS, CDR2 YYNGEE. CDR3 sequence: CASSVDSGVGEQYF. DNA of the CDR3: TGTGCCAGCAGCGTAGATTCAGGGGTAGGGGAGCAGTACTTC.

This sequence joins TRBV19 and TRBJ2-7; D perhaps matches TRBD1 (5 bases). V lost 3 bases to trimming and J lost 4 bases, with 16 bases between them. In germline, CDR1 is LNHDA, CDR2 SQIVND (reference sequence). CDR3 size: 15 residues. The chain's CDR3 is CASSIGRGNMYEQYF. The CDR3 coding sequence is TGTGCCAGTAGTATTGGTAGGGGCAATATGTACGAGCAGTACTTC.

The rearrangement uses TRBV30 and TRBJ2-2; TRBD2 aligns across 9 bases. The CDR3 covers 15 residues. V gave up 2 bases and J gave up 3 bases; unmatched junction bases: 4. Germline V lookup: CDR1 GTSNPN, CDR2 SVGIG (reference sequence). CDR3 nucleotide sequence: TGTGCCTGGAGTCCAACTAGCGGGTACACCGGGGAGCTGTTTTTT. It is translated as CAWSPTSGYTGELFF.

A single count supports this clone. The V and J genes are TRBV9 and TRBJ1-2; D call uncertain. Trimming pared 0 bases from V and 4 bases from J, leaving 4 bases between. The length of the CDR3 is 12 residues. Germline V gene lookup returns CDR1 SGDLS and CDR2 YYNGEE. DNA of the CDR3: TGTGCCAGCAGCGTAGGGAGCTATGGCTACACCTTC. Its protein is CASSVGSYGYTF. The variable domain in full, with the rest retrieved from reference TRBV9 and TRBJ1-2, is DSGVTQTPKHLITATGQRVTLRCSPRSGDLSVYWYQQSLDQGLQFLIQYYNGEERAKGNILERFSAQQFPDLHSELNLSSLELGDSALYFCASSVGSYGYTFGSGTRLTVV.

CDR3 sequence: CASSISLAGVPEQYF. The CDR3 coding sequence is TGTGCCAGTAGTATTAGCCTAGCGGGAGTCCCCGAGCAGTACTTC. The rearrangement joins TRBV19 to TRBJ2-7; 10 bases line up with TRBD2. Germline values: CDR1 LNHDA, CDR2 SQIVND (reference sequence). The CDR3 is 15 residues long. Trimming at V came to 3 bases and at J to 6 bases, leaving 8 bases not matched to a gene.

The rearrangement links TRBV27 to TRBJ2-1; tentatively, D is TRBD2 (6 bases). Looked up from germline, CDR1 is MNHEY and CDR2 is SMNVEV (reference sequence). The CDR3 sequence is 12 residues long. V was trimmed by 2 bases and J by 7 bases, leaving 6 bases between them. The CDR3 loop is CASSLAGNEQFF. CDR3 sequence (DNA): TGTGCCAGCAGTTTAGCGGGGAATGAGCAGTTCTTC.

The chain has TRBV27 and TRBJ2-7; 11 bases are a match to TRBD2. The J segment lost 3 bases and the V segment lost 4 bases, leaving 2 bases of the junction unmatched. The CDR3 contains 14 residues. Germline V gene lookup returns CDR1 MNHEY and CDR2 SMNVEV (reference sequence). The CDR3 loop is CASSSGTSGYEQYF. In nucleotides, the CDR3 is TGTGCCAGCAGTTCCGGGACTAGCGGCTACGAGCAGTACTTC.

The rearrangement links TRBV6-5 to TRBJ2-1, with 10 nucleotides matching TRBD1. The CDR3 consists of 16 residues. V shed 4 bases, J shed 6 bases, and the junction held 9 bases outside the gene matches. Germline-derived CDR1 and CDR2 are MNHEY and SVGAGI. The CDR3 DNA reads TGTGCCAGCAGTTCCATCGGGACAGGGGATCGCAATGAGCAGTTCTTC. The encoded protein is CASSSIGTGDRNEQFF.

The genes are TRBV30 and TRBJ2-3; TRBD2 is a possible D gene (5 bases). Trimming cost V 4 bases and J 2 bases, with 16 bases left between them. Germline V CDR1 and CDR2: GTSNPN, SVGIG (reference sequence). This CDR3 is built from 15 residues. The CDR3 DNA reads TGTGCCTGGACCCGAGAGGGTCCCTCCACAGATACGCAGTATTTT. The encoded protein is CAWTREGPSTDTQYF.

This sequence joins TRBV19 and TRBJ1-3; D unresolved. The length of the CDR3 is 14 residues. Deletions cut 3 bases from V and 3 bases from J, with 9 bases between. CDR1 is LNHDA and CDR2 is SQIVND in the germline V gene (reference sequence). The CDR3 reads CASSMWPDGNTIYF. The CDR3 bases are TGTGCCAGTAGTATGTGGCCCGATGGAAACACCATATATTTT.

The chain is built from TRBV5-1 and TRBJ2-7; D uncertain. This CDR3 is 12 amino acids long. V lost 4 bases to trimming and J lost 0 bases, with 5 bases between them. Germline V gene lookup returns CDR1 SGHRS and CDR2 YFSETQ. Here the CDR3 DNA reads TGCGCCAGCAGCGAGAGCTCCTACGAGCAGTACTTC. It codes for CASSESSYEQYF.

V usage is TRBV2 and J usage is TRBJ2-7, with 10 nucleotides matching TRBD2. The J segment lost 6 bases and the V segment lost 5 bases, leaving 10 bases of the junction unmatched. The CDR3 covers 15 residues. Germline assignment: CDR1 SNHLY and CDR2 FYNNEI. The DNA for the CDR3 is TGTGCCAGCAGTAACCCCCTAGCGGGAGTAGGCGAGCAGTACTTC. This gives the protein CASSNPLAGVGEQYF.

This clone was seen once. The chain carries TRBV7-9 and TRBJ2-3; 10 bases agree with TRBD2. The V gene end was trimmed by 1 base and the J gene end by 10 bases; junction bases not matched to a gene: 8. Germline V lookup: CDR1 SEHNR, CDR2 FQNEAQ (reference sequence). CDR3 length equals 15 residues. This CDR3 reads CASSLEASGSPSQYF. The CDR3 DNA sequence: TGTGCCAGCAGCTTAGAGGCTAGCGGGAGCCCTTCGCAGTATTTT.

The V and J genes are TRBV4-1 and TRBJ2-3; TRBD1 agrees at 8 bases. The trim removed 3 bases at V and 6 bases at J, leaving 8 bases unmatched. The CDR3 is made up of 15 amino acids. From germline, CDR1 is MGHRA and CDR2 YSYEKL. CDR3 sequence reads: CASSQQGAVVDTQYF. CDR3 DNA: TGCGCCAGCAGCCAGCAGGGGGCGGTAGTCGATACGCAGTATTTT.

The CDR3, as DNA: TGTGCCAGCAGCTTCGTGGCAAGTCCTAACTATGGCTACACCTTC. This sequence encodes CASSFVASPNYGYTF. This sequence joins TRBV11-2 and TRBJ1-2; D remains ambiguous. Germline V lookup: CDR1 SGHAT, CDR2 FQNNGV. Trimming stripped 3 bases from V and 0 bases from J, with 11 bases between. The CDR3 length is 15 residues.

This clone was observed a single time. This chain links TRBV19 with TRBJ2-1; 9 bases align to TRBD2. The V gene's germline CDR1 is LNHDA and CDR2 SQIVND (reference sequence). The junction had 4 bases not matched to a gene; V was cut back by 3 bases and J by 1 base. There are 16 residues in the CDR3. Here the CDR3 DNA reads TGTGCCAGTAGTATTCTAGCGGGGAATTCCTACAATGAGCAGTTCTTC. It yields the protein CASSILAGNSYNEQFF. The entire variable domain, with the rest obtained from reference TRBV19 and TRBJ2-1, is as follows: DGGITQSPKYLFRKEGQNVTLSCEQNLNHDAMYWYRQDPGQGLRLIYYSQIVNDFQKGDIAEGYSVSREKKESFPLTVTSAQKNPTAFYLCASSILAGNSYNEQFFGPGTRLTVL.

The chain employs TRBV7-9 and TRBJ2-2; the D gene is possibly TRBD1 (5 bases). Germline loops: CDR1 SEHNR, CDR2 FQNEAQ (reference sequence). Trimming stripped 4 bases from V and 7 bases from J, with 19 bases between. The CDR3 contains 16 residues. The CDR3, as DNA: TGTGCCAGCAGCTCAAGCAGGACACGATTTCACGGGGAGCTGTTTTTT. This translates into CASSSSRTRFHGELFF.

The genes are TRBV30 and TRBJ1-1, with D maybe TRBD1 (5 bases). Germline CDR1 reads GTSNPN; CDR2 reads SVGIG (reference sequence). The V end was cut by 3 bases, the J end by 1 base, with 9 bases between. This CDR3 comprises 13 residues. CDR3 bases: TGTGCCTGGAGCCCTGGACAGAACACTGAAGCTTTCTTT. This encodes CAWSPGQNTEAFF. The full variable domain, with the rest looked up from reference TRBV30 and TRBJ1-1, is SQTIHQWPATLVQPVGSPLSLECTVEGTSNPNLYWYRQAAGRGLQLLFYSVGIGQISSEVPQNLSASRPQDRQFILSSKKLLLSDSGFYLCAWSPGQNTEAFFGQGTRLTVV.

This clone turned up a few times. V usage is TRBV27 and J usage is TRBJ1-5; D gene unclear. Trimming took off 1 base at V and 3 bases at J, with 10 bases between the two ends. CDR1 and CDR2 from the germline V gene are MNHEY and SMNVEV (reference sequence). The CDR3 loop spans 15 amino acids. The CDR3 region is CASSLLAGNNQPQHF. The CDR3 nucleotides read TGTGCCAGCAGTTTATTGGCAGGCAACAATCAGCCCCAGCATTTT.

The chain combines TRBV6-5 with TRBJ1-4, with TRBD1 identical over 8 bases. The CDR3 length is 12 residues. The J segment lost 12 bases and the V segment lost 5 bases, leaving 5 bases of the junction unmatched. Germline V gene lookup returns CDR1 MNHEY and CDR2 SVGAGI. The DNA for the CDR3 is TGTGCCAGCAGTCGGGACAGGACGGAACTGTTTTTT. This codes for CASSRDRTELFF.